This is a list of T cell receptor beta chains from one sample in a study of OX40 agonist ivuxolimab in advanced cancers. The table came from immunoSEQ multiplex PCR; TCRdb's copy has only in-frame clones and leaves some out. The profile shows tens of thousands of clones, more than 75% of them singletons. Here the sequenced sample was CD4+ or CD8+ T cells sorted from blood, taken in a trial of the OX40 agonist ivuxolimab. The source of these receptors is an adult with an advanced solid tumor such as melanoma, head and neck, liver or kidney cancer. Both conserved end residues are part of each CDR3. A D gene is named only where the DNA matches it firmly. Only some rows state a clone size, as once, few, many or a class for expanded clones.

j_call,clone_size,v_call,d_call,cdr3_aa,cdr3_nt
TRBJ1-2,NA,TRBV15,TRBD1,CATSRDLGTETYGYTF,TGTGCCACCAGCAGAGATCTTGGGACAGAAACCTATGGCTACACCTTC
TRBJ1-4,NA,TRBV12-5,NA,CASGRGLLTNEKLFF,TGTGCTAGTGGCCGCGGGCTTCTAACTAATGAAAAACTGTTTTTT
TRBJ2-5,NA,TRBV9,NA,CASSATAEGGETQYF,TGTGCCAGCAGCGCTACCGCCGAGGGTGGAGAGACCCAGTACTTC
TRBJ1-2,NA,TRBV5-8,NA,CASSLVAGFSYGYTF,TGTGCCAGCAGCTTGGTTGCGGGTTTCAGCTATGGCTACACCTTC
TRBJ2-7,NA,TRBV5-5,NA,CASSLQYDFLSSYEQYF,TGTGCCAGCAGCTTGCAGTATGATTTTCTAAGCTCCTACGAGCAGTACTTC
TRBJ2-2,NA,TRBV2,NA,CASSATGHYTGELFF,TGTGCCAGCAGTGCAACGGGACACTACACCGGGGAGCTGTTTTTT
TRBJ1-2,once,TRBV29-1,NA,CSSGGGEGYTF,TGCAGCTCCGGGGGCGGAGAGGGCTACACCTTC
TRBJ1-5,NA,TRBV27,TRBD1,CASRGGGSSNQPQHF,TGTGCCAGCAGAGGAGGGGGCTCGAGCAATCAGCCCCAGCATTTT
TRBJ2-1,once,TRBV11-2,NA,CASSRPGYNEQFF,TGTGCCAGCAGCCGTCCCGGATACAATGAGCAGTTCTTC
TRBJ1-1,few,TRBV4-1,TRBD1,CASSKRGTGGTEAFF,TGCGCCAGCAGCAAAAGGGGGACAGGGGGCACTGAAGCTTTCTTT
TRBJ2-1,NA,TRBV7-7,NA,CASSAGRYNEQFF,TGTGCCAGCAGCGCGGGACGGTACAATGAGCAGTTCTTC
TRBJ2-1,NA,TRBV4-1,TRBD2,CASSRPGRLAGNEQFF,TGCGCCAGCAGCCGCCCTGGGCGGCTAGCGGGCAATGAGCAGTTCTTC
TRBJ1-4,NA,TRBV2,NA,CASGGVGEKLFF,TGTGCCAGCGGTGGGGTAGGGGAAAAACTGTTTTTT
TRBJ2-5,NA,TRBV11-3,TRBD1,CASSLGDRFKETQYF,TGTGCCAGCAGCTTAGGGGACAGATTTAAAGAGACCCAGTACTTC
TRBJ1-4,NA,TRBV6-6,TRBD1,CATSKTGFNEKLFF,TGTGCCACCTCAAAGACAGGGTTTAATGAAAAACTGTTTTTT
TRBJ2-2,NA,TRBV28,NA,CASRPLGVGDHGELFF,TGTGCCAGCAGACCCCTAGGAGTCGGGGACCACGGGGAGCTGTTTTTT